The next 23 T cell receptor beta chains were all read from a single sample in a study of blood T cells in healthy people across ages. With a J-beta primer mix and a sample-barcoded 5' primer, a second PCR ran roughly 6 to 12 cycles. TCRdb analysed the 5' RACE reads with MiXCR anew, one entry per CDR3 protein. Here the sample spans about 1.6 million distinct CDR3 sequences, about 32% being singletons. Material: blood. These receptors were taken from a woman between 25 and 40 years old in good health.

Comment on this clonotype: One junction end does not reproduce the germline sequence, and a read error may be involved. This chain connects TRBV15 to TRBJ2-1, with D perhaps TRBD1 or TRBD2 (5 bases each). In germline, CDR1 is LNHNV, CDR2 YYDKDF (reference sequence). This CDR3 is 17 amino acids long. The CDR3 is CATSSLDPSGTYNERFF. CDR3 nucleotide sequence: TGTGCCACCAGCAGTTTAGATCCGTCGGGGACCTACAATGAGCGGTTCTTC.

This clonotype was picked up one time. V is TRBV25-1 and J is TRBJ2-3; 7 bases agree with TRBD1. Germline V gene sequence: CDR1 MGHDK, CDR2 SYGVNS. The CDR3 extends over 15 amino acids. Losses at the gene ends were 8 bases for V and 1 base for J; bases not matched to a gene: 9. The CDR3 is CASAYRGMGTDTQYF. DNA of the CDR3: TGTGCCAGCGCCTACAGGGGTATGGGCACAGATACGCAGTATTTT.

This chain joins TRBV7-3 and TRBJ2-5; 7 bases agree with TRBD1. Germline V CDR1 and CDR2: SGHTA, FQGTGA. This CDR3 is 14 amino acids long. Trimming took 2 bases from V and 4 from J; bases not matched to a gene: 4. The CDR3 DNA reads as TGTGCCAGCAGCTTAGACAGGGCTGTAGAGACCCAGTACTTC. Translated, it gives CASSLDRAVETQYF. Variable domain in full (rest from reference TRBV7-3 and TRBJ2-5): GAGVSQTPSNKVTEKGKYVELRCDPISGHTALYWYRQSLGQGPEFLIYFQGTGAADDSGLPNDRFFAVRPEGSVSTLKIQRTERGDSAVYLCASSLDRAVETQYFGPGTRLLVL.

This clonotype has a handful of counts. The junction and the germline gene differ at one end; a read error may be behind it. The gene calls are TRBV3-1 and TRBJ1-3; D remains unclear. The CDR3 extends over 16 amino acids. Germline V CDR1 and CDR2: LGHDT, YNNKEL (reference sequence). CDR3 nucleotides: TGTGCCAGCAGCCAAGAAGTGGGCCTTTCTGGAAACACCACATATTTT. Translation: CASSQEVGLSGNTTYF. Complete variable domain (other parts from reference TRBV3-1 and TRBJ1-3): DTAVSQTPKYLVTQMGNDKSIKCEQNLGHDTMYWYKQDSKKFLKIMFSYNNKELIINETVPNRFSPKSPDKAHLNLHINSLELGDSAVYFCASSQEVGLSGNTTYFGEGSWLTVV.

This clonotype was seen a few times. The V and J genes are TRBV4-1 and TRBJ1-6; the D is unclear. V shed 2 bases and J shed 10 bases, with 9 bases lying between them. Germline V CDR1 and CDR2: MGHRA, YSYEKL. This CDR3 has 13 residues. DNA for the CDR3: TGCGCCAGCAGCCAACTCAAGGAGTCACCCCTCCACTTT. This codes for CASSQLKESPLHF.

V is TRBV6-6 and J is TRBJ1-5; D call uncertain. Trimming removed 6 bases from V and 7 bases from J, with 19 bases in between. CDR3 length: 15 residues. Germline V gives CDR1 MNHNY, CDR2 SVGAGI (reference sequence). The CDR3 sequence is CASRRNQERRQPQHF. The CDR3 DNA sequence: TGTGCCAGCAGACGTAACCAGGAGCGTAGACAGCCCCAGCATTTT.

Turning to this clonotype: One junction end disagrees with the germline gene, perhaps due to a read error. V gene TRBV11-2 combines with J gene TRBJ2-5; TRBD1 agrees at 7 bases. Germline values: CDR1 SGHAT, CDR2 FQNNGV. The CDR3 extends over 14 amino acids. This CDR3 is CACSSTTGTETQYF. The CDR3 nucleotides are TGTGCCTGCAGCTCCACGACAGGGACAGAGACCCAGTACTTC.

This sequence joins TRBV7-3 and TRBJ2-2, with unresolved D. V lost 3 bases and J lost 0, with 14 bases in between. This CDR3 region has 17 residues. Germline lookup yields CDR1 SGHTA and CDR2 FQGTGA. CDR3 sequence reads: CASSLLRAVTNTGELFF. The CDR3 DNA follows: TGTGCCAGCAGCTTGTTAAGGGCGGTAACGAACACCGGGGAGCTGTTTTTT.

The J gene is TRBJ1-1, the V gene TRBV4-1; TRBD1 matches 8 bases. CDR3 length: 14 residues. Germline loops: CDR1 MGHRA, CDR2 YSYEKL. After removal of 4 bases from V and 7 bases from J, the junction contained 8 bases not matched to a gene. CDR3 in DNA: TGCGCCAGCAGCCCGCGGACAGGGAAGAATGAAGCTTTCTTT. Translating gives CASSPRTGKNEAFF.

This clonotype was detected ten times or more. The CDR3 nucleotides read TGCGCCAGCAGCCAAGGCGGGAGTACCCTCTACAATGAGCAGTTCTTC. Translating gives CASSQGGSTLYNEQFF. The chain employs TRBV4-1 and TRBJ2-1, with 7 nucleotides matching TRBD2. Germline V lookup: CDR1 MGHRA, CDR2 YSYEKL. The length of the CDR3 is 16 residues. Trimming removed 1 base from V and 3 bases from J; junction bases left unmatched: 6.

The chain carries TRBV5-1 and TRBJ2-7; possibly TRBD1 or TRBD2 for D (5 bases each). The CDR3 has 13 residues. The germline gives CDR1 SGHRS, CDR2 YFSETQ. Trimming took off 6 bases at V and 5 bases at J, with 15 bases between the two ends. The CDR3 reads CASTSGRGDEQYF. The CDR3 region has the DNA TGCGCCAGCACCAGCGGAAGGGGAGACGAGCAGTACTTC.

This chain links TRBV6-1 with TRBJ2-7; possibly TRBD2 for D (6 bases). Looked up from germline, CDR1 is MNHNS and CDR2 is SASEGT. Between the trimmed V and J ends, which lost 0 bases and 2 bases, there was a span of 11 bases. The CDR3 is made up of 15 amino acids. CDR3 DNA: TGTGCCAGCAGTGAAGCGGTGGGGGGAACCTACGAGCAGTACTTC. Protein: CASSEAVGGTYEQYF.

This clonotype was seen only a few times. The J gene is TRBJ1-2, the V gene TRBV4-2; no firm D call. The V end lost 0 bases, the J end lost 1 base, and 12 bases lay between the germline ends. The germline CDR1 and CDR2 sequences are LGHNA and YNFKEQ. This CDR3 comprises 16 residues. The CDR3 reads CASSQEAQSNNYGYTF. The CDR3 nucleotides read TGTGCCAGCAGCCAAGAGGCACAGTCCAATAACTATGGCTACACCTTC.

The rearrangement uses TRBV5-1 and TRBJ2-1; 13 bases fit TRBD2. V was pared by 4 bases and J by 10 bases, with 8 bases of the junction left unmatched. The CDR3 runs 15 residues. The germline V gene has CDR1 SGHRS and CDR2 YFSETQ. The CDR3 bases are TGCGCCAGCAGCCTTACTCCGGGACTAGCGGGAGAGCAGTTCTTC. Protein: CASSLTPGLAGEQFF. Combining the CDR3 with reference TRBV5-1 and TRBJ2-1 gives the whole variable domain KAGVTQTPRYLIKTRGQQVTLSCSPISGHRSVSWYQQTPGQGLQFLFEYFSETQRNKGNFPGRFSGRQFSNSRSEMNVSTLELGDSALYLCASSLTPGLAGEQFFGPGTRLTVL.

This clonotype has a handful of counts. The chain combines TRBV20-1 with TRBJ2-1, with 12 bases identical to TRBD2. After removal of 4 bases from V and 2 bases from J, the junction contained 12 bases not matched to a gene. Germline V gene data show CDR1 as DFQATT and CDR2 as SNEGSKA (reference sequence). The CDR3 is 18 residues long. The CDR3: CSATPPGLAGYTYNEQFF. The CDR3 DNA follows: TGCAGTGCTACTCCCCCAGGACTAGCGGGGTATACCTACAATGAGCAGTTCTTC.

This CDR3 is CASSPPDRTIWETQFF. The CDR3 region has the DNA TGTGCCAGCTCACCACCGGACAGGACCATATGGGAGACCCAGTTCTTC. The chain is built from TRBV18 and TRBJ2-1; 7 positions agree with TRBD1. The V gene's germline CDR1 is KGHSH and CDR2 LQKENI. V lost 0 bases and J lost 13; bases outside the gene matches: 15. The CDR3 totals 16 residues.

J is TRBJ2-3 and V is TRBV7-6, with 10 bases fitting TRBD2. Germline lookup yields CDR1 SGHVS and CDR2 FNYEAQ. V was pared by 1 base and J by 2 bases, with 6 bases of the junction left unmatched. The CDR3 has 17 residues. The CDR3 loop reads CASSLVPSGGLTDTQYF. The CDR3 nucleotides are TGTGCCAGCAGCTTAGTCCCTAGCGGGGGCCTCACAGATACGCAGTATTTT. Using reference TRBV7-6 and TRBJ2-3 for the parts outside the CDR3, the full variable domain is GAGVSQSPRYKVTKRGQDVALRCDPISGHVSLYWYRQALGQGPEFLTYFNYEAQQDKSGLPNDRFSAERPEGSISTLTIQRTEQRDSAMYRCASSLVPSGGLTDTQYFGPGTRLTVL.

The chain couples TRBV27 to TRBJ2-3, with TRBD2 identical over 10 bases. CDR1 is MNHEY, CDR2 SMNVEV, per germline (reference sequence). The CDR3 runs to 17 residues. The V and J ends lost 3 bases and 4 bases, in that order; junction bases with no gene match: 10. The CDR3 sequence: CASSFGLGLAGADTQYF. The CDR3 DNA reads TGTGCCAGCAGTTTTGGTCTGGGGCTAGCGGGGGCAGATACGCAGTATTTT.

This rearrangement joins TRBV7-3 to TRBJ2-5; D possibly matches TRBD1 or TRBD2 (5 bases each). The CDR3 sequence is 15 residues long. Trimming took off 3 bases at V and 5 bases at J, with 16 bases between the two ends. Germline lookup yields CDR1 SGHTA and CDR2 FQGTGA. CDR3 sequence: CASSFLGVSGETQYF. CDR3 nucleotide sequence: TGTGCCAGCAGCTTTTTGGGAGTGTCAGGGGAGACCCAGTACTTC.

This chain uses TRBV6-6 with TRBJ1-1; D gene unclear. CDR3 length: 15 amino acids. Germline assignment: CDR1 MNHNY and CDR2 SVGAGI (reference sequence). Trimming removed 0 bases from V and 4 bases from J, with 12 bases in between. The CDR3 loop reads CASSYSRESITEAFF. CDR3 sequence (DNA): TGTGCCAGCAGTTACTCGAGGGAGAGTATCACTGAAGCTTTCTTT.

The CDR3 spells CSAVTSGKLYEQYF. CDR3 coding DNA: TGCAGTGCAGTTACTAGCGGGAAGCTTTACGAGCAGTACTTC. The rearrangement links TRBV20-1 to TRBJ2-7; 10 bases line up with TRBD2. The junction had 9 bases not matched to a gene; V was cut back by 6 bases and J by 4 bases. Germline CDR1 is DFQATT and CDR2 is SNEGSKA (reference sequence). This CDR3 has 14 residues.

This clonotype was observed many times. This chain uses TRBV19 with TRBJ2-5; TRBD1 or TRBD2 may be the D gene (5 bases each). V was trimmed by 3 bases and J by 1 base, leaving 12 bases between them. CDR3 length equals 15 residues. CDR1 is LNHDA, CDR2 SQIVND, per germline (reference sequence). The CDR3 spells CASSIWGGGQETQYF. CDR3 sequence (DNA): TGTGCCAGTAGTATTTGGGGCGGAGGCCAAGAGACCCAGTACTTC.

This clonotype has more than one count but fewer than ten. The rearrangement joins TRBV7-2 to TRBJ2-7; D is perhaps TRBD1 or TRBD2 (5 bases each). CDR3 length: 16 residues. Per the germline V gene, CDR1 is SGHTA and CDR2 is FQGNSA. V was cut by 0 bases and J by 4 bases, with 16 bases left in between. CDR3 region: CASSLAGPYPTYEQYF. DNA of the CDR3: TGTGCCAGCAGCTTAGCGGGACCCTATCCGACTTACGAGCAGTACTTC.